The TCR beta chain described here comes from a study of a mutant IDH1 vaccine in newly diagnosed glioma. Whole-study context: Eight vaccinations reached patients in weeks 1, 3, 5, 7, 11, 15, 19 and 23. Treated patients had a mean age of around 40 years and a sex split that was roughly 60% male and roughly 40% female. Most had both radiotherapy and temozolomide beforehand; others had only one.

In germline, CDR1 is GTSNPN, CDR2 SVGIG (reference sequence). Trimming took 0 bases from V and 5 from J; bases not matched to a gene: 5. The CDR3 totals 14 residues. The time point: week 23, last vaccination. Vaccinated patients received 300 ug of mutant IDH1 20-mer peptide per dose, with topical imiquimod. The donors had new WHO grade 3 or 4 astrocytomas; these were IDH1-mutant and ATRX-lost. Data came from immunoSEQ multiplex PCR; TCRdb stores just in-frame clones and leaves some out. In the table there are 25,000 to 30,000 clones, 80% to 85% of which are singletons. On this clone: The antigen remains unidentified.

The clonotype originates from a woman in her 30s with glioma. The rearrangement links TRBV30 to TRBJ2-3, with 7 bases lining up with TRBD2. This sample comprised PBMCs, obtained from a glioma patient whose treatment included an IDH1 peptide vaccine. The CDR3: CAWSVSGGGDTQYF. DNA of the CDR3: TGTGCCTGGAGTGTAAGTGGGGGGGGAGATACGCAGTATTTT.